This T cell receptor beta chain derives from a study of cytomegalovirus exposure and HLA in healthy donors. Worth noting for this clone: What it binds is not known.

Germline V gives CDR1 SGHDT, CDR2 YYEEEE. V was cut by 0 bases and J by 4 bases, with 8 bases left in between. The CDR3 length is 14 residues. The PCR employed 60 Vbeta primers together with 13 Jbeta primers. Measured with immunoSEQ multiplex PCR; TCRdb has only the in-frame clones, and not every one. The sample lists about 190,000 clones, roughly 86% occurring once. Study outcomes and limitations: For cytomegalovirus status, the classifier reportedly gave diagnoses with high specificity and sensitivity.

V gene TRBV5-6 combines with J gene TRBJ1-5; D may be TRBD1 (5 bases). The TCR was taken from a man in his forties in good health and CMV-seropositive. Sequencing input: PBMCs. The CDR3 loop reads CASSLGGANQPQHF. Written as DNA, the CDR3 is TGTGCCAGCAGCTTGGGCGGGGCTAATCAGCCCCAGCATTTT.